This is a list of T cell receptor beta chains from one sample in a study of T cell responses to AZD1222 COVID-19 vaccine. The data were produced by immunoSEQ multiplex PCR, yet TCRdb's version contains in-frame clones alone and is incomplete. The data show around 180,000 clones, about nine tenths seen once. The input for sequencing was peripheral blood, taken on day 0 of AZD1222 vaccination. The receptors stem from an adult in good health. Each CDR3 is given with its conserved first and last residue. A D gene is named only where the DNA matches it firmly. Only part of the rows carry a size: once, few, many, or a class if the clone is expanded.

clone size	J gene	V gene	D gene	CDR3 DNA	CDR3 protein
NA	TRBJ2-4	TRBV4-1	NA	TGCGCCAGCAGCCAAGAAGTAAGCAGGGGACAAAACATTCAGTACTTC	CASSQEVSRGQNIQYF
NA	TRBJ2-3	TRBV6-4	TRBD2	TGTGCCAGCAAGCCTAGCGGGGGGCCCACAGATACGCAGTATTTT	CASKPSGGPTDTQYF
NA	TRBJ1-5	TRBV6-6	NA	TGTGCCAGCAGTTACTCGAGCGGGTATCAGCCCCAGCATTTT	CASSYSSGYQPQHF
NA	TRBJ1-1	TRBV11-2	NA	TGTGCCAGCAGCTCCGTTCTGGGGGCTGAAGCTTTCTTT	CASSSVLGAEAFF
NA	TRBJ2-2	TRBV9	NA	TGTGCCAGCAGCGTAGATGGAGGGGTGGGCGGGGAGCTGTTTTTT	CASSVDGGVGGELFF
NA	TRBJ2-3	TRBV5-5	TRBD1	TGTGCCAGCAGCTCATGGACAGGGAAAAACACAGATACGCAGTATTTT	CASSSWTGKNTDTQYF
once	TRBJ2-2	TRBV21-1	NA	TGTGCCAGCAGCAAAAAGAGGAACAGCAACACCGGGGAGCTGTTTTTT	CASSKKRNSNTGELFF
NA	TRBJ1-2	TRBV29-1	NA	TGCAGCGTTGAGGAGGCTGGCTACACCTTC	CSVEEAGYTF
NA	TRBJ2-7	TRBV4-3	NA	TGCGCCAGCAGCCAAGGGCCAGATCCTATCTACGAGCAGTACTTC	CASSQGPDPIYEQYF
NA	TRBJ2-6	TRBV6-2/TRBV6-3	NA	TGTGCCAGCAGTTACGGGGGGTACTCTGGGGCCAACGTCCTGACTTTC	CASSYGGYSGANVLTF
NA	TRBJ2-3	TRBV30	NA	TGTGCCTGGAGTACCCGTTCCTACACAGATACGCAGTATTTT	CAWSTRSYTDTQYF
NA	TRBJ1-6	TRBV7-2	NA	TGTGCCAGCAGCCTGGTACAGGATTGGGCGAATTCACCCCTCCACTTT	CASSLVQDWANSPLHF
NA	TRBJ1-4	TRBV6-5	NA	TGTGCCAGCAGTTACCGACTTAATGAAAAACTGTTTTTT	CASSYRLNEKLFF
few	TRBJ2-3	TRBV24-1	NA	TGTGCCACCAGTGATGGGGGACTGGGGGACACAGATACGCAGTATTTT	CATSDGGLGDTDTQYF
NA	TRBJ2-7	TRBV7-3	NA	TGTGCCAGCAGCTTGGGGCCCCCCTACGAGCAGTACTTC	CASSLGPPYEQYF
NA	TRBJ2-3	TRBV4-2	NA	TGTGCCAGCAGCCAACTTCAGGGTAGGACAGATACGCAGTATTTT	CASSQLQGRTDTQYF
NA	TRBJ2-3	TRBV18	NA	TGTGCCAGCTCACTGGGGGACTCAGATACGCAGTATTTT	CASSLGDSDTQYF
NA	TRBJ2-5	TRBV11-2	NA	TGTGCCAGCAGCTTCGGGGACCGAGTGGTACGAGAGACCCAGTACTTC	CASSFGDRVVRETQYF
NA	TRBJ1-5	TRBV6-4	TRBD1	TGTGCCAGCAGTCTCCCGCGAGGGACAGGGGGCAAATATCAGCCCCAGCATTTT	CASSLPRGTGGKYQPQHF
NA	TRBJ1-2	TRBV28	NA	TGTGCCAGCAGTTTATTGAGACCGACTTATGGCTACACCTTC	CASSLLRPTYGYTF
NA	TRBJ1-2	TRBV19	NA	TGTGCCAGTAGTATTGTGGGGAGCTACACCTTC	CASSIVGSYTF
NA	TRBJ1-2	TRBV18	NA	TGTGCCAGCTCACCCTCCGGCGGGGGCTATGGCTACACCTTC	CASSPSGGGYGYTF
NA	TRBJ2-1	TRBV9	TRBD2	TGTGCCAGCAGCGCCGGGAGACTAGCGGGGGGCGGTGAGCAGTTCTTC	CASSAGRLAGGGEQFF
NA	TRBJ2-7	TRBV13	NA	TGTGCCAGCAGCCCCAGGGGGGGGCTCGAGCAGTACTTC	CASSPRGGLEQYF
NA	TRBJ2-7	TRBV27	NA	TGTGCCGGCTACGAGCAGTACTTC	CAGYEQYF
NA	TRBJ2-5	TRBV10-1	TRBD1	TGCGCCAGCAGCGACACCGACAGGGGTCTTCCCCAAGAGACCCAGTACTTC	CASSDTDRGLPQETQYF
NA	TRBJ1-4	TRBV4-1	NA	TGCGCCAGCAGCCAATTGACAGCGGGATACGAAAAACTGTTTTTT	CASSQLTAGYEKLFF
NA	TRBJ1-1	TRBV3-1/TRBV3-2	TRBD1	TGTGCCAGTGAACGGGGACAGGGGATACCCAACACTGAAGCTTTCTTT	CASERGQGIPNTEAFF
NA	TRBJ1-2	TRBV12-5	NA	TGTGCTAGTGGTTTGGCCCCAAAATATGGGAGTGGCTACACCTTC	CASGLAPKYGSGYTF
NA	TRBJ1-2	TRBV14	NA	TGTGCCAGCAGCCAAGAAAGTTCTGACAGACCCTATGGCTACACCTTC	CASSQESSDRPYGYTF
NA	TRBJ1-4	TRBV7-9	TRBD1	TGTGCCAGCAATTCCGCGACAGGGGGCGCGACTAATGAAAAACTGTTTTTT	CASNSATGGATNEKLFF
NA	TRBJ2-7	TRBV27	NA	TGTGCCAGCAGTCAACTGGACAGCTCCTACGAGCAGTACTTC	CASSQLDSSYEQYF
once	TRBJ2-1	TRBV15	NA	TGTGCCACCAGCTCAGGGCACAATGAGCAGTTCTTC	CATSSGHNEQFF
NA	TRBJ1-1	TRBV9	NA	TGTGCCAGCAGCGTAGGTGGGCAACTTAACACTGAAGCTTTCTTT	CASSVGGQLNTEAFF
once	TRBJ1-3	TRBV4-3	NA	TGCGCCAGCAGCCAAAGCCCAGGAAACACCATATATTTT	CASSQSPGNTIYF
NA	TRBJ1-5	TRBV6-1	NA	TGTGCCAGCAGTGATTTCCGGGGGAGTGGGCAGCCCCAGCATTTT	CASSDFRGSGQPQHF
NA	TRBJ1-4	TRBV25-1	NA	TGTGCCAGCAGTGAATTCGGAAAGGGGGGGCCCAATGAAAAACTGTTTTTT	CASSEFGKGGPNEKLFF
NA	TRBJ2-7	TRBV6-1	TRBD1	TGTGCCAGCAGTGTAATGGGAACAGGGGGGCTTTACGAGCAGTACTTC	CASSVMGTGGLYEQYF
NA	TRBJ2-7	TRBV2	TRBD2	TGTGCCAGCAGTGGTAGCGGGGGGGCCTCCTACGAGCAGTACTTC	CASSGSGGASYEQYF
NA	TRBJ1-5	TRBV4-1	NA	TGCGCCAGCAGCCAAGATTGGGGGGCCGGGCAGCCCCAGCATTTT	CASSQDWGAGQPQHF
NA	TRBJ1-1	TRBV30	NA	TGTGCCTGGAGTGTCACTTTGAACACTGAAGCTTTCTTT	CAWSVTLNTEAFF